Listed here are 29 T cell receptor beta chains from one sample, sequenced in a study of neurological immune-mediated disorders. TCRdb reanalysed the 5' RACE reads using MiXCR and keeps one entry per CDR3 protein. The sample lists around 40,000 distinct CDR3 sequences; roughly 12% were seen once. The sample was PBMCs. All receptors derive from a female donor in good health.

This clonotype was detected ten times or more. The rearrangement uses TRBV5-6 and TRBJ2-7; TRBD1 aligns across 11 bases. The CDR3 is 17 amino acids. CDR1 and CDR2 from the germline V gene are SGHDT and YYEEEE. Germline trimming cut 3 bases from V and 4 bases from J; bases unmatched to any gene: 12. CDR3 region: CASSSLGQGDFLYEQYF. CDR3 nucleotides: TGTGCCAGCAGCTCCTTGGGACAGGGGGATTTTTTGTACGAGCAGTACTTC.

The sample holds many counts of this clonotype. The chain couples TRBV25-1 to TRBJ2-3; 10 positions agree with TRBD2. V lost 2 bases and J lost 1; bases outside the gene matches: 6. The CDR3 totals 17 residues. Germline CDR1 reads MGHDK; CDR2 reads SYGVNS. The CDR3 region has the DNA TGTGCCAGCAGTGAAGGTACTAGCGGGGCCCGCACAGATACGCAGTATTTT. Translation gives CASSEGTSGARTDTQYF.

This clonotype was detected ten times or more. The chain joins TRBV4-1 to TRBJ1-5; maybe TRBD1 (5 bases). This CDR3 contains 15 residues. V lost 1 base and J 1 base, leaving 8 bases between the germline ends. From germline, CDR1 is MGHRA and CDR2 YSYEKL. The CDR3 sequence: CASSQGAGSNQPQHF. CDR3 coding DNA: TGCGCCAGCAGCCAAGGGGCAGGGAGCAATCAGCCCCAGCATTTT.

This clonotype showed up many times. The genes are TRBV18 and TRBJ2-7; TRBD2 matches at 7 bases. Germline loops: CDR1 KGHSH, CDR2 LQKENI. V lost 6 bases to trimming and J lost 6 bases; unmatched junction nucleotides: 8. CDR3 length: 13 amino acids. CDR3 amino acids: CASSASGASEQYF. The DNA of the CDR3 is TGTGCCAGCTCGGCTAGCGGAGCCTCCGAGCAGTACTTC.

This clonotype was picked up many times. The V gene is TRBV5-1, the J gene TRBJ2-7, with 7 bases identical to TRBD2. Germline V gene sequence: CDR1 SGHRS, CDR2 YFSETQ. This CDR3 is 14 amino acids long. V trimming: 0 bases; J trimming: 3 bases; junction bases outside the gene matches: 3. The CDR3 loop reads CASSLAGGNYEQYF. CDR3 bases: TGCGCCAGCAGCTTGGCCGGGGGGAACTACGAGCAGTACTTC. Filled out from reference TRBV5-1 and TRBJ2-7, the complete variable domain reads KAGVTQTPRYLIKTRGQQVTLSCSPISGHRSVSWYQQTPGQGLQFLFEYFSETQRNKGNFPGRFSGRQFSNSRSEMNVSTLELGDSALYLCASSLAGGNYEQYFGPGTRLTVT.

As regards this clonotype: The junction departs from germline at one end; a sequencing error may be responsible. The rearrangement uses TRBV27 and TRBJ2-7, with a weak D call TRBD1 (5 bases). The CDR3 is made up of 14 amino acids. CDR1 and CDR2 (germline): MNHEY, SMNVEV (reference sequence). Here the CDR3 DNA reads TGTTCCAGCTTCAGGGTCGGAAGCTCCTACGAGCAGTACTTC. Translating gives CSSFRVGSSYEQYF.

This clonotype was seen at least ten times. The chain employs TRBV3-1 and TRBJ2-3; 12 positions agree with TRBD2. V trimming: 2 bases; J trimming: 9 bases; junction bases outside the gene matches: 3. Looked up from germline, CDR1 is LGHDT and CDR2 is YNNKEL (reference sequence). The CDR3 has 14 residues. The CDR3 DNA sequence: TGTGCCAGCAGCCAACTAGCGGGGGGGCAGACGCAGTATTTT. Its translation: CASSQLAGGQTQYF.

This clonotype was recorded many times. V and J are TRBV5-1 and TRBJ1-1; the match to TRBD1 covers 7 bases. Germline V gene data show CDR1 as SGHRS and CDR2 as YFSETQ. There are 16 residues in the CDR3. V was clipped by 4 bases and J by 1 base; unmatched bases: 10. The DNA for the CDR3 is TGCGCCAGCAGCCCGGACAGGCGGGGGGGGAACACTGAAGCTTTCTTT. Translation gives CASSPDRRGGNTEAFF.

This clonotype was detected many times. This rearrangement joins TRBV29-1 to TRBJ1-6, with 8 nucleotides matching TRBD1. The junction had 7 bases not matched to a gene; V was cut back by 6 bases and J by 3 bases. The germline V gene has CDR1 SQVTM and CDR2 ANQGSEA. The CDR3 totals 15 residues. CDR3 sequence (DNA): TGCAGCGTCCGTCTCGGACAGGGCTATAATTCACCCCTCCACTTT. Amino acid sequence: CSVRLGQGYNSPLHF.

Worth noting for this clonotype: Germline and junction disagree at one end, which may indicate a read error. This sequence joins TRBV5-1 and TRBJ2-1, with unresolved D. The CDR3 totals 12 residues. CDR1 is SGHRS, CDR2 YFSETQ, per germline. DNA of the CDR3: TGCGCCAGCAGGTTGGGGTCCGATGAGCAGTTCTTC. Encoded protein: CASRLGSDEQFF.

This clonotype was recorded at least ten times. The V gene is TRBV5-1, the J gene TRBJ2-7; D ambiguous. Germline V gene sequence: CDR1 SGHRS, CDR2 YFSETQ. Trimming stripped 0 bases from V and 0 bases from J, with 7 bases between. This CDR3 is built from 14 residues. Here the CDR3 reads CASSLGGFSYEQYF. The CDR3, as DNA: TGCGCCAGCAGCTTGGGTGGGTTCTCCTACGAGCAGTACTTC.

The table lists this clonotype with many counts. This sequence joins TRBV7-3 and TRBJ2-7; a weak D match, TRBD1 (5 bases). Germline V gene sequence: CDR1 SGHTA, CDR2 FQGTGA. This CDR3 is built from 13 residues. V gave up 2 bases and J gave up 4 bases, with 9 bases separating them. As DNA, the CDR3 is TGTGCCAGCAGCTTAGGACACGGATACGAGCAGTACTTC. It specifies CASSLGHGYEQYF.

In its sample, this clonotype was seen many times. The rearrangement links TRBV7-3 to TRBJ2-5; TRBD2 matches at 10 bases. The germline V gene has CDR1 SGHTA and CDR2 FQGTGA. This CDR3 is 14 amino acids long. Losses at the gene ends were 5 bases for V and 4 bases for J; bases not matched to a gene: 4. The CDR3 loop reads CASSPLAGVETQYF. The CDR3 nucleotides read TGTGCCAGCAGCCCTCTAGCGGGGGTAGAGACCCAGTACTTC.

This clonotype was picked up many times. The chain couples TRBV4-1 to TRBJ2-3; tentatively, D is TRBD2 (6 bases). The CDR3 spans 15 residues. V lost 1 base and J 5 bases, leaving 13 bases between the germline ends. CDR1 MGHRA and CDR2 YSYEKL come from the germline V gene. CDR3 in amino acids: CASSQGGVSGDTQYF. The DNA of the CDR3 is TGCGCCAGCAGCCAAGGGGGGGTGTCGGGAGATACGCAGTATTTT.

This clonotype was seen many times. The gene calls are TRBV7-9 and TRBJ2-7; D gene ambiguous. V was pared by 0 bases and J by 1 base, with 10 bases between. Germline loops: CDR1 SEHNR, CDR2 FQNEAQ (reference sequence). The CDR3 length is 15 residues. CDR3 bases: TGTGCCAGCAGCTTAGCGGTACCCGGGTCCTACGAGCAGTACTTC. Translation: CASSLAVPGSYEQYF. Variable domain in full (rest from reference TRBV7-9 and TRBJ2-7): DTGVSQNPRHKITKRGQNVTFRCDPISEHNRLYWYRQTLGQGPEFLTYFQNEAQLEKSRLLSDRFSAERPKGSFSTLEIQRTEQGDSAMYLCASSLAVPGSYEQYFGPGTRLTVT.

This clonotype was found many times. J is TRBJ2-5 and V is TRBV9; D may be TRBD2 (5 bases). This CDR3 is built from 15 residues. CDR1 and CDR2 from the germline V gene are SGDLS and YYNGEE. Between the trimmed V and J ends, which lost 2 bases and 3 bases, there was a span of 14 bases. The CDR3 here is CASSVGGSTKETQYF. For the CDR3, the DNA is TGTGCCAGCAGCGTGGGCGGGTCCACTAAAGAGACCCAGTACTTC.

This chain joins TRBV6-5 and TRBJ2-7; 12 positions agree with TRBD2. Unmatched junction bases numbered 9, after V lost 2 bases and J lost 4 bases. The CDR3 is 17 amino acids. In germline, CDR1 is MNHEY, CDR2 SVGAGI. CDR3 sequence: CASSYIASGGAAYEQYF. The CDR3 DNA sequence: TGTGCCAGCAGTTACATAGCTAGCGGGGGGGCCGCGTACGAGCAGTACTTC.

This clonotype was seen ten or more times. The chain employs TRBV18 and TRBJ2-5; a weak D match, TRBD2 (5 bases). This CDR3 comprises 13 residues. From germline, CDR1 is KGHSH and CDR2 LQKENI. V lost 2 bases and J lost 2, with 6 bases in between. CDR3 protein: CASSPGGQETQYF. In DNA, the CDR3 is TGTGCCAGCTCACCAGGAGGTCAAGAGACCCAGTACTTC.

This clonotype was counted many times. The chain is built from TRBV12-3 or TRBV12-4 and TRBJ1-2; 8 bases match TRBD1. CDR3 length: 17 residues. V was pared by 4 bases and J by 6 bases, with 16 bases of the junction left unmatched. CDR3 residues: CASSYSGAGGLQDGYTF. Here the CDR3 DNA reads TGTGCCAGCAGTTATAGCGGGGCAGGGGGCCTTCAGGATGGCTACACCTTC.

In its sample, this clonotype was seen many times. This chain joins TRBV20-1 and TRBJ2-5, with 7 bases fitting TRBD2. The germline CDR1 and CDR2 sequences are DFQATT and SNEGSKA (reference sequence). The length of the CDR3 is 15 residues. V shed 2 bases, J shed 2 bases, and the junction held 8 bases outside the gene matches. The CDR3 reads CSARPPGGLQETQYF. Here the CDR3 DNA reads TGCAGTGCTAGACCCCCGGGGGGATTGCAAGAGACCCAGTACTTC.

Ten or more counts support this clonotype. The chain is built from TRBV5-1 and TRBJ2-5; 10 positions agree with TRBD1. Germline CDR1 and CDR2: SGHRS and YFSETQ. The CDR3 is 15 amino acids. The V and J ends lost 3 bases and 5 bases, in that order; junction bases with no gene match: 7. CDR3 region: CASSYGQGVVETQYF. The CDR3 DNA follows: TGCGCCAGCAGCTACGGACAGGGGGTAGTTGAGACCCAGTACTTC.

This clonotype occurred many times. The chain uses TRBV5-1 and TRBJ1-1, with a possible D match to TRBD1 (5 bases). The CDR3 loop spans 14 amino acids. Germline-derived CDR1 and CDR2 are SGHRS and YFSETQ. Trimming shortened V by 1 base and J by 5 bases, and 12 bases separated the two germline ends. The CDR3 region is CASSLKAGQTEAFF. The CDR3 coding sequence is TGCGCCAGCAGCTTGAAGGCGGGGCAAACTGAAGCTTTCTTT.

This clonotype was detected many times. The gene calls are TRBV15 and TRBJ1-1, with 9 bases identical to TRBD1. The CDR3 extends over 16 amino acids. With 2 bases clipped from V and 11 bases from J, the junction kept 15 bases outside the gene matches. Germline V gene data show CDR1 as LNHNV and CDR2 as YYDKDF (reference sequence). In nucleotides, the CDR3 is TGTGCCACCAGCAGACCACAGGGGGCGCGGGAAGGTTTGGCTTTCTTT. Translated: CATSRPQGAREGLAFF. Filled out from reference TRBV15 and TRBJ1-1, the complete variable domain reads DAMVIQNPRYQVTQFGKPVTLSCSQTLNHNVMYWYQQKSSQAPKLLFHYYDKDFNNEADTPDNFQSRRPNTSFCFLDIRSPGLGDTAMYLCATSRPQGAREGLAFFGQGTRLTVV.

CDR3 in amino acids: CASTWGGTNTEAFF. In DNA, the CDR3 is TGTGCCAGCACCTGGGGGGGAACCAACACTGAAGCTTTCTTT. This chain joins TRBV12-3 or TRBV12-4 and TRBJ1-1; D may be TRBD1 (5 bases). Trimming took 7 bases from V and 2 from J, leaving 14 bases between them. The CDR3 sequence is 14 residues long.

Ten or more counts support this clonotype. The rearrangement uses TRBV20-1 and TRBJ1-1; D remains unclear. In germline, CDR1 is DFQATT, CDR2 SNEGSKA (reference sequence). Trimming removed 0 bases at V and 3 bases at J, with 8 bases between. The CDR3 contains 13 residues. CDR3 DNA sequence: TGCAGTGCTAGAGAGGATTGGGACACTGAAGCTTTCTTT. Encoded protein: CSAREDWDTEAFF.

This clonotype showed up many times. CDR3 DNA sequence: TGTGCCAGCAGTGACAACAGCTACGAGCAGTACTTC. Its translation is CASSDNSYEQYF. This chain joins TRBV6-1 and TRBJ2-7; no firm D call. Trimming removed 3 bases from V and 3 bases from J, with 6 bases in between. The CDR3 covers 12 residues. Germline CDR1 MNHNS, CDR2 SASEGT.

This clonotype was seen ten or more times. V is TRBV7-3 and J is TRBJ1-2; D gene ambiguous. Trimming shortened V by 4 bases and J by 4 bases, and 13 bases separated the two germline ends. The CDR3 consists of 14 residues. Germline V gene lookup returns CDR1 SGHTA and CDR2 FQGTGA. The CDR3 sequence is CASSSEQTRYGYTF. The CDR3 nucleotides read TGTGCCAGCAGCTCCGAGCAAACCCGCTATGGCTACACCTTC.

This clonotype occurred many times. The chain uses TRBV9 and TRBJ1-6; TRBD1 is a possible D gene (6 bases). CDR3 length equals 13 residues. Germline loops: CDR1 SGDLS, CDR2 YYNGEE. Trimming removed 4 bases at V and 8 bases at J, with 10 bases between. The CDR3 sequence: CASSPRQDSPLHF. CDR3 DNA sequence: TGTGCCAGCAGCCCAAGACAGGATTCACCCCTCCACTTT.

This clonotype was seen ten or more times. The chain is built from TRBV12-3 or TRBV12-4 and TRBJ1-2; 7 bases line up with TRBD1. This CDR3 contains 15 residues. The ends lost 6 bases at V and 4 bases at J; junction bases unmatched: 11. The CDR3: CASSPGAGGTYGYTF. The CDR3, as DNA: TGTGCCAGCAGCCCGGGGGCAGGGGGGACCTATGGCTACACCTTC.